The T cell receptor beta chain under discussion was sequenced for a study of blood T cell repertoires in COVID-19. Across the whole study: T cells, B-cell-depleted T cells, or PBMCs supplied cDNA or gDNA.

Germline trimming cut 8 bases from V and 6 bases from J; bases unmatched to any gene: 4. The CDR3 consists of 13 residues. CDR1 and CDR2 (germline): LNHDA, SQIVND (reference sequence). The protocol was immunoSEQ multiplex PCR, while the TCRdb copy is restricted to in-frame clones and leaves out a portion. This sample yields around 470,000 clones, of which about 92% are seen a single time; 0.55% to 0.75% belongs to the top ten. Participants' own reports of clinical history determined their cohort assignment. For recovered donors of Cohort 3, there were two negative PCRs, clearance, or symptom resolution.

The source is a man between 18 and 35 years old who had recovered from COVID-19. Sequencing was performed on PBMCs or T cells enriched from blood (not recorded which). The chain combines TRBV19 with TRBJ1-4; 9 nucleotides align to TRBD1. The CDR3: CASGGTGYEKLFF. DNA of the CDR3: TGTGCCAGTGGGGGGACAGGGTATGAAAAACTGTTTTTT. Drawing the rest from reference TRBV19 and TRBJ1-4, the complete variable domain is DGGITQSPKYLFRKEGQNVTLSCEQNLNHDAMYWYRQDPGQGLRLIYYSQIVNDFQKGDIAEGYSVSREKKESFPLTVTSAQKNPTAFYLCASGGTGYEKLFFGSGTQLSVL.